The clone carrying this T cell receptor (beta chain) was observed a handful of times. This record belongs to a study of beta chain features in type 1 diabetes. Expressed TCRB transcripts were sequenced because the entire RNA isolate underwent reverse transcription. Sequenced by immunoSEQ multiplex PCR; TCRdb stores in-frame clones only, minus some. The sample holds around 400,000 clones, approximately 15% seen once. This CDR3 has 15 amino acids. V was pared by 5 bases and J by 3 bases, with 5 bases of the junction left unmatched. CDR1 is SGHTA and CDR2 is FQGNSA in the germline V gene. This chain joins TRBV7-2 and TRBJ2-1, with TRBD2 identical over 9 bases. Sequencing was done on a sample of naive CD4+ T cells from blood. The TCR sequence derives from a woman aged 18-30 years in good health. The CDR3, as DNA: TGTGCCAGCAGCCCCGGGACTAGCTTCTACAATGAGCAGTTCTTC. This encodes CASSPGTSFYNEQFF.